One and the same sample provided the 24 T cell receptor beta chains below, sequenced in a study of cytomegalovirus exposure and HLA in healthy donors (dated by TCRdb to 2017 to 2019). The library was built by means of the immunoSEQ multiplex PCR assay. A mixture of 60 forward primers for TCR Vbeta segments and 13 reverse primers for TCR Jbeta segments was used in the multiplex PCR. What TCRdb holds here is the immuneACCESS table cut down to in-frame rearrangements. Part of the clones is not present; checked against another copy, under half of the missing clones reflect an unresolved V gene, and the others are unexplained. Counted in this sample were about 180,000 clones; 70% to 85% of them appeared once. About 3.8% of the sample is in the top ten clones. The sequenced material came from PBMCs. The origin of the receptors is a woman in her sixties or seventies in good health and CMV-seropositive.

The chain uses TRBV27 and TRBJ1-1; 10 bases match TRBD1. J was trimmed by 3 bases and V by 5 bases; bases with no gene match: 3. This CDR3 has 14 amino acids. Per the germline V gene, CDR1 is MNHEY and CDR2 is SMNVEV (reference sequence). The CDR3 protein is CASSLDRGDTEAFF. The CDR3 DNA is TGTGCCAGCAGTCTGGACAGGGGGGACACTGAAGCTTTCTTT.

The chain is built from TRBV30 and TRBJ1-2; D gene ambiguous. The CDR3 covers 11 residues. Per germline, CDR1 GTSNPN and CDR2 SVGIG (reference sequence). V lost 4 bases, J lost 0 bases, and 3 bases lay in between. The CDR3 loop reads CAWTTNYGYTF. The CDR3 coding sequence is TGTGCCTGGACAACTAACTATGGCTACACCTTC.

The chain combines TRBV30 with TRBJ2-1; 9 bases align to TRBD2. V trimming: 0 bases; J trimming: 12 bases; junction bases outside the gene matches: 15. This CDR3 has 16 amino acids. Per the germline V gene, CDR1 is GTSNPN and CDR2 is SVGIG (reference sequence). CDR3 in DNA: TGTGCCTGGAGTGTACTTGGCGGCGGGGGGGCCGGAGGGCAGTTCTTC. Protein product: CAWSVLGGGGAGGQFF.

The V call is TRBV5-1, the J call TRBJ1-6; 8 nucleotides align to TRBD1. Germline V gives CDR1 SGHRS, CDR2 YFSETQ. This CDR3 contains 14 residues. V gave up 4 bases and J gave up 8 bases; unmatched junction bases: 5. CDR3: CASSPGQVHSPLHF. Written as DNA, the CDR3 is TGCGCCAGCAGCCCGGGACAGGTCCATTCACCCCTCCACTTT.

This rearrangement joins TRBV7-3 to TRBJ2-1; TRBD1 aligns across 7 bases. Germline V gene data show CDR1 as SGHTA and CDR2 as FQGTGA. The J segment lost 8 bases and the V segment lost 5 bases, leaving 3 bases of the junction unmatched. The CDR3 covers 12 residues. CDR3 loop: CASSPTGYEQFF. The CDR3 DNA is TGTGCCAGCAGCCCGACAGGGTATGAGCAGTTCTTC.

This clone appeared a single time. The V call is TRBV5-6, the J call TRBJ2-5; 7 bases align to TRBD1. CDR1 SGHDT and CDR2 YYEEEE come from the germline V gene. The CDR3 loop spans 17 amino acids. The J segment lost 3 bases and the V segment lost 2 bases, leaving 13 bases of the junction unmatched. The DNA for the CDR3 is TGTGCCAGCAGCTTTCGCCCGGGACAGCACCTTAAAGAGACCCAGTACTTC. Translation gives CASSFRPGQHLKETQYF.

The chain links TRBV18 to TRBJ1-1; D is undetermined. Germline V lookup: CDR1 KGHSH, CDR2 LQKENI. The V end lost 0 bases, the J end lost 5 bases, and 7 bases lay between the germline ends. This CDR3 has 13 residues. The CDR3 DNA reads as TGTGCCAGCTCACCACCGCAGAGGACTGAAGCTTTCTTT. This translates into CASSPPQRTEAFF.

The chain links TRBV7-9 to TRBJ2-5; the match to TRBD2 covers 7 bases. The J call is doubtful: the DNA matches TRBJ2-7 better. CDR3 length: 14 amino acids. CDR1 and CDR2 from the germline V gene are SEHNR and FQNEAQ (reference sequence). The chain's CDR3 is CASSPGGSSYEQYF. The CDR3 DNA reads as TGTGCCAGCAGCCCCGGGGGGAGCTCCTACGAGCAGTACTTC.

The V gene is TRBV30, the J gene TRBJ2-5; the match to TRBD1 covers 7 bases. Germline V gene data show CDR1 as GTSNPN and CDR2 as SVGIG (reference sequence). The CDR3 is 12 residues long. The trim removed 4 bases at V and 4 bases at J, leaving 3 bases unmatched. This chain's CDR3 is CAWTGGTETQYF. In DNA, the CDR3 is TGTGCCTGGACAGGGGGAACAGAGACCCAGTACTTC.

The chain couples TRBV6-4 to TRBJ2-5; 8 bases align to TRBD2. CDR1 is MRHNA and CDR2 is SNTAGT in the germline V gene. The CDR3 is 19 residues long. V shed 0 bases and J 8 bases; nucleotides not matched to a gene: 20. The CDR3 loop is CASSDSSGGGGDSVHTQYF. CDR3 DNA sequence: TGTGCCAGCAGTGACTCTTCGGGAGGGGGGGGAGACTCAGTGCATACCCAGTACTTC.

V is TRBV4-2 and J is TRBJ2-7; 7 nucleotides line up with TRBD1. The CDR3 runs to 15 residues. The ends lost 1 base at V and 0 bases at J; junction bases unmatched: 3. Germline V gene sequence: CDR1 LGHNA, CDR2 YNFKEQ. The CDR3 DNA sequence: TGTGCCAGCAGCCAAGGGGACAGTAGCTCCTACGAGCAGTACTTC. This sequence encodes CASSQGDSSSYEQYF.

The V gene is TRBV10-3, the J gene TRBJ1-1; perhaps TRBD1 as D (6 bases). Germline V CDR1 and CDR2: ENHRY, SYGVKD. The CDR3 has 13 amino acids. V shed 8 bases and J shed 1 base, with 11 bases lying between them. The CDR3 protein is CAIGGTTNTEAFF. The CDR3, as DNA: TGTGCCATCGGGGGCACGACGAACACTGAAGCTTTCTTT.

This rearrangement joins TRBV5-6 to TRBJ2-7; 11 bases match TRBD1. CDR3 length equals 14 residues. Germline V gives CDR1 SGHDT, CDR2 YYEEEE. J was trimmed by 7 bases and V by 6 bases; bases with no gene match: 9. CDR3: CASTTGQGAREQYF. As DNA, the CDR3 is TGTGCCAGCACCACTGGACAGGGGGCGCGGGAGCAGTACTTC.

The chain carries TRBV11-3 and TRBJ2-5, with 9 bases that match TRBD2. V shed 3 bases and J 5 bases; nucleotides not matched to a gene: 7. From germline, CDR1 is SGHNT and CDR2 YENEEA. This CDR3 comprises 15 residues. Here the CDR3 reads CASSLGSGRGETQYF. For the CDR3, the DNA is TGTGCCAGCAGCTTGGGTAGCGGGAGAGGGGAGACCCAGTACTTC.

The CDR3 sequence is CASSLDILASNTGELFF. The CDR3 DNA is TGCGCCAGCAGCTTGGACATACTAGCATCGAACACCGGGGAGCTGTTTTTT. The V and J genes are TRBV5-1 and TRBJ2-2; D is perhaps TRBD2 (6 bases). The CDR3 is 17 amino acids. Trimming shortened V by 0 bases and J by 0 bases, and 12 bases separated the two germline ends. Germline lookup yields CDR1 SGHRS and CDR2 YFSETQ.

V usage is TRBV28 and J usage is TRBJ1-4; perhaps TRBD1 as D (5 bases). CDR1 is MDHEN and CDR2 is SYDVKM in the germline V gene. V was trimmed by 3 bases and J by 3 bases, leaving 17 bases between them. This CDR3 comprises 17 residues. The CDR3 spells CASSFGGARGANEKLFF. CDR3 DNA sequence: TGTGCCAGCAGTTTTGGAGGAGCGCGGGGGGCTAATGAAAAACTGTTTTTT.

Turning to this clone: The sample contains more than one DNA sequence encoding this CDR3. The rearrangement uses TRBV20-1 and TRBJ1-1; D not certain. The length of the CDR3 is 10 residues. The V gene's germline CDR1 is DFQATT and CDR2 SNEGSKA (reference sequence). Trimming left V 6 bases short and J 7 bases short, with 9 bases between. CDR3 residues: CSARRGEAFF. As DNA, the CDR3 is TGCAGTGCGCGGCGGGGTGAAGCTTTCTTT.

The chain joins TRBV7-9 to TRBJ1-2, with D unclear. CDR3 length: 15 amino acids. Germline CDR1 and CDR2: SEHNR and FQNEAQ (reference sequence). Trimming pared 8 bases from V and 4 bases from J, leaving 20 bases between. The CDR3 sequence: CASERGWKRLYGYTF. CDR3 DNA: TGTGCCAGCGAAAGAGGGTGGAAACGGCTCTATGGCTACACCTTC.

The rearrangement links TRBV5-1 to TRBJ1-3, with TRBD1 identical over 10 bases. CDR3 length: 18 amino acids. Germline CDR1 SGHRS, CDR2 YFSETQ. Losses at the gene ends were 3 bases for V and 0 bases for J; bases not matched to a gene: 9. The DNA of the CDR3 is TGCGCCAGCAGCTCAATTGGACAGGGGGGATTCTCTGGAAACACCATATATTTT. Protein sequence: CASSSIGQGGFSGNTIYF.

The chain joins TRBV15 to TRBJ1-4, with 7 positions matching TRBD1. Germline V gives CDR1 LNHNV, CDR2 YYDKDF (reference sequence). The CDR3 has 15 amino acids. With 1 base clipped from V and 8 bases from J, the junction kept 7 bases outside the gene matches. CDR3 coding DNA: TGTGCCACCAGCAGAGGGACAGGTGGTAGGGAAAAACTGTTTTTT. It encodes CATSRGTGGREKLFF.

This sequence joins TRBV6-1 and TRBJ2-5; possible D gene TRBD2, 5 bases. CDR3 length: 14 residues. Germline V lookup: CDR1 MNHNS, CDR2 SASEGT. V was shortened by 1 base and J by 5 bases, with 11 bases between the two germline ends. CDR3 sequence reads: CASSEGGLRETQYF. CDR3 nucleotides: TGTGCCAGCAGTGAAGGCGGGCTCCGCGAGACCCAGTACTTC.

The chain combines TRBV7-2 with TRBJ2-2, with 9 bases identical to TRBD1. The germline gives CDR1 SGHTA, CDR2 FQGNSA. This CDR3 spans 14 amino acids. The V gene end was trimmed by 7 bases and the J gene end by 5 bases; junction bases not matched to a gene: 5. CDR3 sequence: CASKRDRATGELFF. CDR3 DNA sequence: TGTGCCAGCAAACGGGACAGGGCAACCGGGGAGCTGTTTTTT.

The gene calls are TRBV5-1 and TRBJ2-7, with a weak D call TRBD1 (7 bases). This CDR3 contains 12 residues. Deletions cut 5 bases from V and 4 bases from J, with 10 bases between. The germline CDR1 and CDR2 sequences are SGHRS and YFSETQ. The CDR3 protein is CASSSGGYEQYF. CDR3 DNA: TGCGCCAGCAGTTCAGGGGGGTACGAGCAGTACTTC.

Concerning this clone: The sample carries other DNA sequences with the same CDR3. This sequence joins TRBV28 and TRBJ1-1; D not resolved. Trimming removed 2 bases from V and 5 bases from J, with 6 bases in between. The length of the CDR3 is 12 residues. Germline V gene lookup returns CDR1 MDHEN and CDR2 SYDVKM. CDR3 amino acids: CASSLRGTEAFF. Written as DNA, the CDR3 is TGTGCCAGCAGTTTAAGAGGAACTGAAGCTTTCTTT.